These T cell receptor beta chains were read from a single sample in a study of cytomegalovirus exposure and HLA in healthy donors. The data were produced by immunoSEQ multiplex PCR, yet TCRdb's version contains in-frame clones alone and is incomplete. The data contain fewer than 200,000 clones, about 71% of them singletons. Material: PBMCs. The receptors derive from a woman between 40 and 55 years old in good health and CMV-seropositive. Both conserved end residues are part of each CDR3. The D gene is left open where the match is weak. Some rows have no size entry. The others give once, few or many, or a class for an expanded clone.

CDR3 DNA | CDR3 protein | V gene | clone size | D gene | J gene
TGTGCCAGCACGAACCAATTCGAGCAAGAGACCCAGTACTTC | CASTNQFEQETQYF | TRBV28 | NA | NA | TRBJ2-5
TGTGCCAGCAGCCAAGCTGCGGGACAGGGAACTGAAGCTTTCTTT | CASSQAAGQGTEAFF | TRBV4-2 | few | TRBD1 | TRBJ1-1
TGTGCCAGCTCAACCGGGACTAGCGGGGGAACTGAGCAGTTCTTC | CASSTGTSGGTEQFF | TRBV18 | NA | TRBD2 | TRBJ2-1
TGTGCCAGCAGCGGCTATGGGGCCCCTGGAAACACCATATATTTT | CASSGYGAPGNTIYF | TRBV9 | few | NA | TRBJ1-3
TGTGCCAGCAGTCAGGACAGGGGGAATGAAAAACTGTTTTTT | CASSQDRGNEKLFF | TRBV6-5 | NA | TRBD1 | TRBJ1-4
TGCGCCAGCAGCCAAACACGTTCGAGGGAGCAGTTCTTC | CASSQTRSREQFF | TRBV4-3 | NA | NA | TRBJ2-1
TGTGCCAGCAGTGGAACAGGGGGTGGCTACACCTTC | CASSGTGGGYTF | TRBV2 | NA | TRBD1 | TRBJ1-2
TGTGCCAGCAGCCCCGAGCGGAGCACAGATACGCAGTATTTT | CASSPERSTDTQYF | TRBV7-3 | NA | NA | TRBJ2-3
TGTGCCAGCAGCCAAGGACAGGGATTGATCTACGAGCAGTACTTC | CASSQGQGLIYEQYF | TRBV14 | NA | TRBD1 | TRBJ2-7
TGTGCCAGCAGCCTTAGGGACACCCGCACAGATACGCAGTATTTT | CASSLRDTRTDTQYF | TRBV11-2 | NA | NA | TRBJ2-3
TGCGCCAGCAGCTTGGCCCTAGCGGTGAACCAAGAGACCCAGTACTTC | CASSLALAVNQETQYF | TRBV5-1 | NA | TRBD2 | TRBJ2-5
TGTGCCAGCAGCTTAGAGTCGGGACTTGGCTACGAGCAGTACTTC | CASSLESGLGYEQYF | TRBV11-2 | NA | NA | TRBJ2-7
TGTGCCAGCAGCCCACCCCAGGACACGACTGGAAACACCATATATTTT | CASSPPQDTTGNTIYF | TRBV11-3 | NA | NA | TRBJ1-3
TGTGCCAGTAGTCAATACATCACCGGGGAGCTGTTTTTT | CASSQYITGELFF | TRBV19 | NA | NA | TRBJ2-2
TGTGCCAGCAGTTTTACAGGGTTCAGCTACGAGCAGTACTTC | CASSFTGFSYEQYF | TRBV28 | NA | NA | TRBJ2-7
TGTGCCATCATCAAGGGACAGGGAGATACGCAGTATTTT | CAIIKGQGDTQYF | TRBV5-8 | NA | TRBD1 | TRBJ2-3
TGTGCCAGGATGGACTACCCCAACACCGGGGAGCTGTTTTTT | CARMDYPNTGELFF | TRBV28 | few | NA | TRBJ2-2
TGTGCCAGTAGTATCGACAGGGGGAACTATGGCTACACCTTC | CASSIDRGNYGYTF | TRBV19 | NA | TRBD1 | TRBJ1-2
TGTGCCAGCAGCATACAGGGGGCGTGGGATGAAAAACTGTTTTTT | CASSIQGAWDEKLFF | TRBV9 | NA | TRBD1 | TRBJ1-4
TGTGCCAGCTCACTATCACAGGTATACGAGCAGTACTTC | CASSLSQVYEQYF | TRBV18 | NA | NA | TRBJ2-7
TGTGCCAGTAAAAACGGCGGGGCTGGGGAGACCCAGTACTTC | CASKNGGAGETQYF | TRBV19 | NA | NA | TRBJ2-5
TGTGCCAGCAGCTGGGACGCGGGACAGGGGGCGCCGGAGCAGTTCTTC | CASSWDAGQGAPEQFF | TRBV7-9 | NA | TRBD1 | TRBJ2-1
TGTGCTAGTGGTTTGACTAGCAATGAGCAGTTCTTC | CASGLTSNEQFF | TRBV12-5 | NA | NA | TRBJ2-1
TGTGCCAGCAGCTTTAGCCCGACCGGGGAGCTGTTTTTT | CASSFSPTGELFF | TRBV11-2 | NA | NA | TRBJ2-2
TGCAGCGTGACAGGGGGGAATGAAAAACTGTTTTTT | CSVTGGNEKLFF | TRBV29-1 | many | TRBD1 | TRBJ1-4
TGTGCCAGTAGTATCCTCAATTCACCCCTCCACTTT | CASSILNSPLHF | TRBV19 | few | NA | TRBJ1-6
TGTGCCAGCAATTTTGGGCAAAATCAGCCCCAGCATTTT | CASNFGQNQPQHF | TRBV28 | NA | NA | TRBJ1-5
TGTGCCAGCTCACCAAGACAGGGGGCCTACGAGCAGTACTTC | CASSPRQGAYEQYF | TRBV18 | NA | TRBD1 | TRBJ2-7
TGTGCCAGCAGCTTAGCGCTAAATTACGAGCAGTACTTC | CASSLALNYEQYF | TRBV7-6 | NA | NA | TRBJ2-7
TGTGCCAGCAGCCAAGGTGATCCGCGGCCTACCTCCTACGAGCAGTACTTC | CASSQGDPRPTSYEQYF | TRBV14 | NA | NA | TRBJ2-7
TGTGCCAGCAGCTCCCCGGGGGGGGATCAGCCCCAGCATTTT | CASSSPGGDQPQHF | TRBV25-1 | NA | NA | TRBJ1-5
TGTGCCAGCAGTTTCGACAGGGGATACGAGCAGTACTTC | CASSFDRGYEQYF | TRBV28 | few | TRBD1 | TRBJ2-7
TGTGCCAGCAGCGGACAGCAAGAGACCCAGTACTTC | CASSGQQETQYF | TRBV6-6 | NA | NA | TRBJ2-5
TGTGCCAGCAGTCGGACAGGAGACTATGGCTACCCCTTC | CASSRTGDYGYPF | TRBV2 | NA | TRBD1 | TRBJ1-2
TGTGCCAGCAGCTTGGGACTGCAAGAGCAGTTCTTC | CASSLGLQEQFF | TRBV7-6 | NA | NA | TRBJ2-1
TGTGCCAGTAGTATCCAAGGGGATGGCTACACCTTC | CASSIQGDGYTF | TRBV19 | NA | NA | TRBJ1-2
TGTGCCAGTAGTCCAGGTTCGAATGAAAAACTGTTTTTT | CASSPGSNEKLFF | TRBV19 | few | NA | TRBJ1-4
TGTGCCAGCAGCTTAGAAGGGGGACGGTTTAAGTTCTTC | CASSLEGGRFKFF | TRBV7-2 | NA | NA | TRBJ2-1
TGTGCCAGCAGCGTAGGAGGGGGGAACACCGGGGAGCTGTTTTTT | CASSVGGGNTGELFF | TRBV9 | NA | NA | TRBJ2-2
TGCGCCAGCAGCCTAGCGCTGGGAAATGAGCAGTTCTTC | CASSLALGNEQFF | TRBV5-1 | NA | NA | TRBJ2-1
TGCAGCGTTGAGGACGGGACTTTATATGGCTACACCTTC | CSVEDGTLYGYTF | TRBV29-1 | NA | NA | TRBJ1-2
TGTGCCAGCAGCTTAGCGGGGAGGGGGAACACAGATACGCAGTATTTT | CASSLAGRGNTDTQYF | TRBV7-2 | NA | NA | TRBJ2-3
TGTGCCAGCTCACCTGGGATAGCGGAAGAGACCCAGTACTTC | CASSPGIAEETQYF | TRBV18 | NA | NA | TRBJ2-5
TGCAGCGTTGAACCGGGACTAGAATACAATGAGCAGTTCTTC | CSVEPGLEYNEQFF | TRBV29-1 | NA | TRBD2 | TRBJ2-1
TGCGCCAGCAGCTTCCGGGCGGCGGGAGACGCAGATACGCAGTATTTT | CASSFRAAGDADTQYF | TRBV5-1 | NA | TRBD2 | TRBJ2-3
TGTGCCAGCAGCTCCGCAGGGGCTAGCGGGGGCCAAGAGACCCAGTACTTC | CASSSAGASGGQETQYF | TRBV7-8 | few | TRBD2 | TRBJ2-5
TGCGCCAGCAGTGGGACAGGGGGCGAAAACACCATATATTTT | CASSGTGGENTIYF | TRBV5-1 | medium-sized | TRBD1 | TRBJ1-3
TGTGCCAGCAGTTTGGGGTCAGGGGGAAGTAACTATGGCTACACCTTC | CASSLGSGGSNYGYTF | TRBV28 | NA | TRBD1 | TRBJ1-2
TGTGCCAGCAGCGTAATGAGTGTCAATGAGCAGTTCTTC | CASSVMSVNEQFF | TRBV9 | NA | NA | TRBJ2-1
TGTGCCAGCAGTTTACCGGGACAGGGGCTGGACGATGAGCAGTTCTTC | CASSLPGQGLDDEQFF | TRBV28 | few | TRBD1 | TRBJ2-1
TGTGCCAGCAGTTTGACAGGGTCTAGCGAGCAGTACTTC | CASSLTGSSEQYF | TRBV28 | NA | TRBD1 | TRBJ2-7
TGTGCCAGCAGGGCTGACAGGGGGAACTATGGCTACCCCTTC | CASRADRGNYGYPF | TRBV6-5 | NA | TRBD1 | TRBJ1-2
TGTGCCAGCAGCTTAGGGACTACAACCGGGGAGCTGTTTTTT | CASSLGTTTGELFF | TRBV7-3 | once | TRBD2 | TRBJ2-2
TGTGCCAGCAGCTTAGGATCAGGGGGCCGGTATGGCTACCCCTTC | CASSLGSGGRYGYPF | TRBV7-8 | NA | TRBD1 | TRBJ1-2
TGTGCCAGCAGCATCCAGGGGGGTGGCAATCAGCCCCAGCATTTT | CASSIQGGGNQPQHF | TRBV7-9 | once | TRBD1 | TRBJ1-5